The clone carrying this TCR beta chain was counted many times. Its specificity is unknown. V was trimmed by 4 bases and J by 2 bases, leaving 16 bases between them. The CDR3 has 16 residues. Germline CDR1 reads SGHDN; CDR2 reads FVKESK. This sample is part of a study of metastatic and nonmetastatic thyroid tumors. Study-level information: For malignant and benign thyroid patients, tumor or nodule tissue and blood were the sources whose repertoires were compared. Overall study results and limits: The study reportedly found significantly higher TCR beta diversity in malignant thyroid tumors than benign nodules, in blood and tumor.

Per the original data handling: CDR3 was compared across clinicopathological groups, and the resulting differences were used to build a distant-metastasis classifier for papillary thyroid cancer. TCRdb reprocessed the PCR reads using MiXCR. TCRdb assigned the V and J calls; the authors' analysis was not used. The sample carries roughly 81,000 clones, 8.6% recorded once. The entire patient cohort was treatment-naive prior to thyroid surgery. What was sequenced was blood. V gene TRBV14 combines with J gene TRBJ2-3; the D gene is possibly TRBD1 (6 bases). This sequence was found in a female donor with papillary thyroid cancer or a benign thyroid nodule (not recorded which). Some clones in this sample may be carry-over from other donors' samples. CDR3 in DNA: TGTGCCAGCAGCCTCCGGGACACGATAGCCACAGATACGCAGTATTTT. Translating gives CASSLRDTIATDTQYF.